The rows below give T cell receptor beta chains drawn from one sample of a study of cytomegalovirus exposure and HLA in healthy donors. Profiled with immunoSEQ multiplex PCR; TCRdb holds only in-frame clones, not every one. In the table there are a few hundred thousand clones, around 80% of which are singletons. The sequencing input was PBMCs. All receptors derive from a young man in good health and CMV-seronegative. The conserved cysteine and the conserved F or W are not part of the CDR3 here.

V	CDR3
TRBV7-9	SSSSNRGIDNSPLH
TRBV6-6	ASSRRQGGNTIY
TRBV18	ASSPGYRPREETQY
TRBV28	ASSALAGGYYEQY
TRBV28	ASRTTGTGSL
TRBV11-1	ASSLVAGGVSDTQY
TRBV7-2	ASSLEVLAGGADTQY
TRBV5-1	ASSPPRGSSYNEQF
TRBV6-5	ASRRELQETQY
TRBV11-1	ASSPTSGGEHTQY
TRBV27	ASSIQRGTYEQY
TRBV6-5	ASSSDRVFNQPQH
TRBV7-9	ASSWPSGRGLNEQY
TRBV5-1	ASSSGQGSGNTEAF
TRBV28	ASSLPQGYSYT
TRBV6-4	ASSALAGRGYNEQF
TRBV2	ARGTGQDGYT
TRBV2	ASSEAPQWEAF
TRBV5-6	ASSFEGVYGYT